These 9 T cell receptor beta chains were sequenced from one sample in a study of blood T cell repertoires in COVID-19. This table comes from immunoSEQ multiplex PCR, and its TCRdb copy is limited to in-frame clones, with some not included. The sample holds around 230,000 clones, about 90% seen once. Sequencing was carried out using peripheral blood. These receptors were taken from a man between 60 and 75 years old who had recovered from COVID-19.

The V and J genes are TRBV2 and TRBJ2-1, with a weak D call TRBD1 (5 bases). Germline V gene data show CDR1 as SNHLY and CDR2 as FYNNEI. This CDR3 is 13 amino acids long. V lost 5 bases and J 10 bases, leaving 15 bases between the germline ends. Here the CDR3 reads CASSPTATVEQFF. The CDR3 DNA sequence: TGTGCCAGCAGTCCGACAGCTACCGTGGAGCAGTTCTTC.

The chain has TRBV7-2 and TRBJ1-4; 7 bases fit TRBD1. CDR3 length: 15 residues. Losses at the gene ends were 2 bases for V and 10 bases for J; bases not matched to a gene: 10. The germline V gene encodes CDR1 SGHTA and CDR2 FQGNSA. The CDR3 is CASSLPSSTGLKLFF. The DNA of the CDR3 is TGTGCCAGCAGCTTACCAAGCTCGACAGGGCTAAAACTGTTTTTT.

The table lists this clone with a count of one. This rearrangement joins TRBV3-1 (or the pseudogene TRBV3-2) to TRBJ1-1, with 7 bases fitting TRBD1. The CDR3 is 15 residues long. Germline trimming cut 1 base from V and 4 bases from J; bases unmatched to any gene: 6. Germline assignment: CDR1 LGHDT and CDR2 YNNKEL (reference sequence). The CDR3 region has the DNA TGTGCCAGCAGCCAAGCGAGACAGGGTATCACTGAAGCTTTCTTT. Translating gives CASSQARQGITEAFF.

This chain joins TRBV3-1 (or the pseudogene TRBV3-2) and TRBJ2-3, with D tentatively TRBD2 (6 bases). CDR3 length: 15 amino acids. From germline, CDR1 is LGHDT and CDR2 YNNKEL (reference sequence). V was shortened by 4 bases and J by 2 bases, with 13 bases between the two germline ends. The CDR3 is CASSPNSGYTDTQYF. Here the CDR3 DNA reads TGTGCCAGCAGCCCTAATAGCGGTTACACAGATACGCAGTATTTT.

The chain joins TRBV19 to TRBJ1-3; D is unclear. Trimming removed 5 bases at V and 0 bases at J, with 11 bases between. Per the germline V gene, CDR1 is LNHDA and CDR2 is SQIVND (reference sequence). The CDR3 contains 15 residues. CDR3 nucleotides: TGTGCCAGTAGTCTTCAGGTTTACTCTGGAAACACCATATATTTT. Amino acids: CASSLQVYSGNTIYF.

This chain joins TRBV7-7 and TRBJ2-7; 8 bases align to TRBD1. The V segment lost 1 base and the J segment 4 bases; nucleotides outside the gene matches: 3. The CDR3 is made up of 14 amino acids. The V gene's germline CDR1 is SSHAT and CDR2 FNYEAQ (reference sequence). CDR3 in amino acids: CASSLDTGGYEQYF. CDR3 nucleotide sequence: TGTGCCAGCAGCTTAGATACAGGGGGTTACGAGCAGTACTTC.

CDR3 in amino acids: CAISSLAGDNEQFF. The CDR3 DNA sequence: TGTGCCATCAGTTCCCTAGCGGGGGACAATGAGCAGTTCTTC. V gene TRBV10-3 combines with J gene TRBJ2-1; 10 bases are a match to TRBD2. Germline trimming cut 5 bases from V and 5 bases from J; bases unmatched to any gene: 3. Germline lookup yields CDR1 ENHRY and CDR2 SYGVKD. The CDR3 is 14 residues long.

The chain is built from TRBV11-2 and TRBJ2-5; D ambiguous. V shed 5 bases and J shed 5 bases, with 6 bases lying between them. The length of the CDR3 is 11 residues. Per the germline V gene, CDR1 is SGHAT and CDR2 is FQNNGV. CDR3 sequence: CASSLGETQYF. The CDR3 DNA sequence: TGTGCCAGCAGCCTCGGGGAGACCCAGTACTTC.

V and J are TRBV21-1 and TRBJ2-7; TRBD2, as called in the table, went unchecked against the DNA. TRBV21-1 is termed a pseudogene. The CDR3 runs 15 residues. Here the CDR3 reads CASSKGVREGEEQYF. As DNA, the CDR3 is TGTGCCAGCAGCAAAGGTGTCAGGGAGGGAGAAGAGCAGTACTTC.